This T cell receptor beta chain was profiled in a study of T-cell memory formation after mild COVID-19. In the study overall: For the most part, TCR clusters were specific to one donor. Study results and limitations: Unconfirmed was the SARS-CoV-2 specificity of second-wave clones that peaked on day 37. The appearance of some responding clones in pre-infection memory suggested that cross-reactive memory joined. CD4/CD8 balance characterized clones contracting day 15 to 85, and CD4+ skew characterized later expanders.

In this sample, this clonotype turned up a few times. Its cognate antigen is unknown. TCRdb used MiXCR to reprocess the 5' RACE reads, holding one entry per CDR3 protein. Here the sample spans approximately 50,000 distinct CDR3 sequences, approximately 12% being singletons. The germline CDR1 and CDR2 sequences are MNHEY and SVGEGT. V was clipped by 7 bases and J by 3 bases, with 15 bases between them. The CDR3 runs to 14 residues. Source material: PBMCs or a T cell subset sorted from them (not recorded which). The gene calls are TRBV6-2 or TRBV6-3 and TRBJ1-1; D unclear. This sequence was found in a man in his late teens or twenties who had mild COVID-19 (a few samples of this study predate the infection). Cell type and time point are not known. CDR3 region: CASIGPAGYTEAFF. The DNA of the CDR3 is TGTGCCAGCATTGGCCCCGCCGGATACACTGAAGCTTTCTTT.